This is a list of T cell receptor beta chains from one sample in a study of T cells in Graves' hyperthyroidism and ophthalmopathy. TCRdb passed the multiplex PCR reads through MiXCR, listing each CDR3 protein once. The repertoire holds approximately 510,000 distinct CDR3 sequences, with roughly 45% as singletons. The sequencing sample was made of peripheral blood or thyroid tissue (not recorded which). Receptor source: an adult woman with Graves' disease, either hyperthyroidism or ophthalmopathy (not recorded which). Both conserved end residues are part of each CDR3. D genes are given only for firm matches. Size is omitted from some rows. Given values are once, few, many or a class for expanded clones.

v_gene	j_gene	abundance	d_gene	CDR3nt	CDR3aa
TRBV20-1	TRBJ2-5	few	-	TGCAGTGCTAGTGCGTTGGGCAGCCAAGAGACCCAGTACTTC	CSASALGSQETQYF
TRBV6-1	TRBJ2-5	-	-	TGTGCCAGCAGCTTTCGGACAGAAAAAGAGACCCAGTACTTC	CASSFRTEKETQYF
TRBV4-3	TRBJ1-5	-	-	TGCGCCAGCAGCCAAGGTCGTCTAGCGGACCAAGAGACCCAGCATTTT	CASSQGRLADQETQHF
TRBV29-1	TRBJ1-5	-	-	TGCAGCGTGGGCAATAGCAATCAGCCCCAGCATTTT	CSVGNSNQPQHF
TRBV5-1	TRBJ1-6	-	TRBD1	TGCGCCAGCAGCTTGGAGGGGGCCCGTTCGCCCCTCCACTTT	CASSLEGARSPLHF
TRBV20-1	TRBJ2-5	-	-	TGCAGTGCTTCCCGTTGGCCGCAAGAAGAGACCCAGTACTTC	CSASRWPQEETQYF
TRBV29-1	TRBJ2-7	-	TRBD1	TGCAGCGTTGTCGGGACAGGGTACGAGCAGTACTTC	CSVVGTGYEQYF
TRBV24-1	TRBJ1-2	many	-	TGTGCCACCAGTGAAGCGGGCTCGGACTATGGCTACACCTTC	CATSEAGSDYGYTF
TRBV20-1	TRBJ1-1	few	TRBD1	TGCAGTGCTAGAGGCGCGACAGGGACTGAAGCTTTCTTT	CSARGATGTEAFF
TRBV7-8	TRBJ1-4	many	-	TGTGCCAGCAGCCCAAACCGCGAGACAGCCACTCCGGAAAAACTGTTTTTT	CASSPNRETATPEKLFF
TRBV10-2	TRBJ1-1	-	-	TGCGCCAACAGCCCTGTGGCTAACTCTGAAGCTTTCTTT	CANSPVANSEAFF
TRBV7-9	TRBJ2-5	-	TRBD2	TGCGCCAGCAGCCCATTCGGGACTAGCGGGAAAGAGACCCAGTACTTC	CASSPFGTSGKETQYF
TRBV2	TRBJ2-1	-	TRBD2	TGTGCCAGCAGACCGACTAGCGGCTCCTACAATGAGCAGTTCTTC	CASRPTSGSYNEQFF
TRBV7-9	TRBJ2-7	few	-	TGTGCCAGCAGCTTATGGGTAGAAAGGGCCCAGTCCTACGAGCAGTACTTC	CASSLWVERAQSYEQYF
TRBV6-1	TRBJ1-2	many	-	TGTGCCAGCACCAGGACAGAGTTCTATGGCTACACCTTC	CASTRTEFYGYTF
TRBV5-1	TRBJ1-1	-	-	TGCGCCAGCAGCTTGGCCTTCACGGGAATGAACACTGAAGCTTTCTTT	CASSLAFTGMNTEAFF
TRBV29-1	TRBJ1-3	-	-	TGCAGCGTTGGGGGGGCCGGAAACACCATATATTTT	CSVGGAGNTIYF
TRBV10-1	TRBJ2-7	few	-	TGCGCCAGCAGGGAGCGGACAGACGAGCAGTACTTC	CASRERTDEQYF
TRBV7-2	TRBJ2-7	-	-	TGTGCCAGCAATCGGGGTCCCGAGGAGCAGTACTTC	CASNRGPEEQYF
TRBV2	TRBJ1-2	-	-	TGTGCCAGCAGTATTCGACAGGTTGGCTACACCTTC	CASSIRQVGYTF
TRBV7-6	TRBJ1-1	many	-	TGTGCCAGCAGCTTGGTTAACAGTAACACTGAAGCTTTCTTT	CASSLVNSNTEAFF
TRBV27	TRBJ2-5	few	-	TGTGCCAGCAGTTTATCGGGGGGGGCGAAGACCCAGTACTTC	CASSLSGGAKTQYF
TRBV10-3	TRBJ1-1	-	-	TGTGCCATCAGTGATACGGGAGGAAGCACTGAAGCTTTCTTT	CAISDTGGSTEAFF
TRBV10-3	TRBJ2-7	-	TRBD2	TGTGCCATCAAGCCTAGCGGGAGGAGCGAGCAGTACTTC	CAIKPSGRSEQYF
TRBV6-1	TRBJ2-7	many	TRBD2	TGTGCCAGCGGCCTAGCGGGGACCTACGAGCAGTACTTC	CASGLAGTYEQYF
TRBV14	TRBJ2-7	-	TRBD1	TGTGCCAGCAGCCAAGATCCGGGAAGGGGGCGGAACCTCGAGCAGTACTTC	CASSQDPGRGRNLEQYF
TRBV12-3/TRBV12-4	TRBJ2-7	-	-	TGTGCCAGCCAGCGGGACAGCTACGAGCAGTACTTC	CASQRDSYEQYF
TRBV20-1	TRBJ1-2	many	-	TGCAGTGCTGAGGCAACCTCGGGGATCTATGGCTACACCTTC	CSAEATSGIYGYTF
TRBV2	TRBJ1-5	many	TRBD1	TGTGCCAGCAGTCAGGGCGGGACAGGGATCAATCAGCCCCAGCATTTT	CASSQGGTGINQPQHF
TRBV7-9	TRBJ2-1	-	TRBD2	TGTGCCAGCAACCGGGAGGGCCATGAGCAGTTCTTC	CASNREGHEQFF
TRBV5-1	TRBJ1-1	many	-	TGCGCCAGCAGCCCTGGGCAAGCTAACACTGAAGCTTTCTTT	CASSPGQANTEAFF
TRBV27	TRBJ1-5	-	-	TGTGCCAGCAGTTTAATGGCCGACGTCACAGGGTCCGGCCAGCCCCAGCATTTT	CASSLMADVTGSGQPQHF
TRBV7-9	TRBJ2-2	-	-	TGTGCAGTATACAACACCGGGGAGCTGTTTTTT	CAVYNTGELFF
TRBV29-1	TRBJ1-1	many	-	TGCAGCGTTTTTGGGACACTCAACACTGAAGCTTTCTTT	CSVFGTLNTEAFF
TRBV7-2	TRBJ1-3	-	-	TGTGCCAGCAGCCAACGCAAGGGGGTGAGGGCCATATATTTT	CASSQRKGVRAIYF
TRBV29-1	TRBJ2-7	-	-	TGCAGCGTTAAGAGAGGCGAGCAGTACTTC	CSVKRGEQYF
TRBV7-2	TRBJ2-2	-	-	TGTGCCAGCAACTTACGAAACACCGGGGAGCTGTTTTTT	CASNLRNTGELFF
TRBV10-3	TRBJ1-3	few	TRBD1	TGTGCCATCATCGACAGGGAAACTGGAAACACCATATATTTT	CAIIDRETGNTIYF
TRBV20-1	TRBJ1-6	many	TRBD1	TGCAGTGCTCTTGTACAGGGGACATATTCACCCCTCCACTTT	CSALVQGTYSPLHF
TRBV2	TRBJ1-2	few	TRBD1	TGTGCCAACAAACAGGGGACCTATGGCTACACCTTC	CANKQGTYGYTF
TRBV6-1	TRBJ2-3	many	-	TGTGCCAGCAGCCCCACAGATACGCAGTATTTT	CASSPTDTQYF
TRBV5-1	TRBJ2-7	few	-	TGCGCCAGCAGCGCAAGCACCTACGAGCAGTACTTC	CASSASTYEQYF
TRBV14	TRBJ1-1	many	-	TGTGCCAGCAGCCAGGGTGTGCGGACTGAAGCTTTCTTT	CASSQGVRTEAFF
TRBV29-1	TRBJ2-6	many	-	TGCAGCGTTGGACAAACTGGGGCCAACGTCCTGACTTTC	CSVGQTGANVLTF
TRBV29-1	TRBJ2-7	few	-	TGCAGCGTTGGCGCCTACGACAGGATCGACGAGCAGTACTTC	CSVGAYDRIDEQYF
TRBV5-1	TRBJ1-3	many	-	TGCGCCAGCAGCTTGGCTGACCTCGCTGGGGGAAACACCATATATTTT	CASSLADLAGGNTIYF
TRBV9	TRBJ1-2	few	TRBD1	TGTGCCAGCAGCCCCAGAGAAGGGACAGGTGGAGGCTACACCTTC	CASSPREGTGGGYTF
TRBV29-1	TRBJ2-5	-	-	TGCAGCAGCTCCTTAGGGACCGGTGGAACGGAGACCCAGTACTTC	CSSSLGTGGTETQYF
TRBV7-8	TRBJ1-1	-	TRBD1	TGTGCCAGCAGCCCTTGGGGACAGCAGAACACTGAAGCTTTCTTT	CASSPWGQQNTEAFF
TRBV12-3/TRBV12-4	TRBJ1-2	few	TRBD1	TGTGCCAGCAGTTTATACAGGGGCTATGGCTACACCTTC	CASSLYRGYGYTF
TRBV28	TRBJ2-3	-	TRBD2	TGTGCCAGCAGTTTCCCACTCGGGAGGGGAGATACGCAGTATTTT	CASSFPLGRGDTQYF
TRBV7-9	TRBJ1-2	many	-	TGTGCCAGCAGCCGCGAGGGAGCCTACTATGGCTACACCTTC	CASSREGAYYGYTF